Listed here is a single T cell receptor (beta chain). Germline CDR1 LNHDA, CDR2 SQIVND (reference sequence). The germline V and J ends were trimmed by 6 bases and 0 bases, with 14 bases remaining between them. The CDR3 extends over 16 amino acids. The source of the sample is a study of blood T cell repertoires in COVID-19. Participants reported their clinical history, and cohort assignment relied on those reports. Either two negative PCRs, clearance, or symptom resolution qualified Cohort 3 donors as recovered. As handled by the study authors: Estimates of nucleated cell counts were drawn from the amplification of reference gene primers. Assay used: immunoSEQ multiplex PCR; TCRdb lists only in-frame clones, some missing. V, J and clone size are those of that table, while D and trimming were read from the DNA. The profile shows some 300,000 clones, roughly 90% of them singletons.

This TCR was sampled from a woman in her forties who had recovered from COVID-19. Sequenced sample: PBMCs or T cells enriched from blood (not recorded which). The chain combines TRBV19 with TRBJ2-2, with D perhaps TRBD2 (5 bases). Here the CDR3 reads CASRQGLFANTGELFF. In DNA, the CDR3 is TGTGCCAGTAGACAAGGACTGTTCGCGAACACCGGGGAGCTGTTTTTT.